Presented here are 25 T cell receptor beta chains from one specimen sequenced in a study of control samples from healthy donors and cancer patients. Clones were sequenced by immunoSEQ multiplex PCR, and TCRdb holds only the in-frame ones, with some missing. The table has some 150,000 clones, 90% to 95% seen once; the top ten hold 5% to 6.5%. The material sequenced was blood. These receptors came from a man in his forties in good health.

The genes are TRBV3-1 (or the pseudogene TRBV3-2) and TRBJ2-3; no clear D. Looked up from germline, CDR1 is LGHDT and CDR2 is YNNKEL (reference sequence). V was shortened by 4 bases and J by 1 base, with 12 bases between the two germline ends. This CDR3 contains 15 residues. As DNA, the CDR3 is TGTGCCAGCAGCCCAGAACGGGCTGGCACAGATACGCAGTATTTT. Residues: CASSPERAGTDTQYF.

With respect to this clone: One junction end does not reproduce the germline sequence, and a read error may be involved. V gene TRBV2 combines with J gene TRBJ2-7; D remains ambiguous. The CDR3 covers 14 residues. CDR1 and CDR2 (germline): SNHLY, FYNNEI. Written as DNA, the CDR3 is TGTGCCAGCAGAGAAGACACGGCGTCCTACGAGCAGTACTTC. Amino acids: CASREDTASYEQYF.

As concerns this clone: The sample holds other DNA sequences that translate to the same CDR3. This sequence joins TRBV7-9 and TRBJ1-5; D is unresolved. With 1 base removed from V and 2 bases from J, the gap between germline ends came to 6 bases. The germline gives CDR1 SEHNR, CDR2 FQNEAQ (reference sequence). The CDR3 spans 14 residues. The CDR3 is CASSLGGGNQPQHF. The CDR3, as DNA: TGTGCCAGCAGCTTAGGGGGAGGCAATCAGCCCCAGCATTTT.

The V call is TRBV6-5, the J call TRBJ2-3; TRBD2 matches 7 bases. The CDR3 sequence is 14 residues long. J lost 6 bases, V lost 5 bases, and 8 bases had no gene match. Germline V gene sequence: CDR1 MNHEY, CDR2 SVGAGI. This CDR3 is CASSRGGRADTQYF. For the CDR3, the DNA is TGTGCCAGCAGTCGCGGGGGAAGGGCGGATACGCAGTATTTT.

The V call is TRBV13, the J call TRBJ1-1; the D gene is possibly TRBD1 (5 bases). The CDR3 loop spans 15 amino acids. Per the germline V gene, CDR1 is PRHDT and CDR2 is FYEKMQ (reference sequence). The V end lost 6 bases, the J end lost 4 bases, and 18 bases lay between the germline ends. The DNA for the CDR3 is TGTGCCAGCAGTTACGGGGGAGGGTCTGGCACTGAAGCTTTCTTT. Amino acids: CASSYGGGSGTEAFF.

J is TRBJ2-7 and V is TRBV7-8; 7 bases match TRBD1. The CDR3 consists of 13 residues. With V trimmed by 1 base and J by 9 bases, 6 bases remained unmatched. Germline loops: CDR1 SGHVS, CDR2 FQNEAQ. CDR3 nucleotide sequence: TGTGCCAGCAGCTTAGACAGGGGTAATCCGCAGTACTTC. This translates into CASSLDRGNPQYF.

This rearrangement joins TRBV5-6 to TRBJ1-2; D may be TRBD1 (6 bases). CDR3 size: 15 residues. In germline, CDR1 is SGHDT, CDR2 YYEEEE. V dropped 1 base and J dropped 4 bases, with 14 bases sitting between them. The CDR3 here is CASSLKETGFYGYTF. DNA for the CDR3: TGTGCCAGCAGCTTGAAGGAGACAGGCTTCTATGGCTACACCTTC.

The rearrangement uses TRBV18 and TRBJ2-4, with TRBD1 identical over 9 bases. This CDR3 is 15 amino acids long. CDR1 and CDR2 (germline): KGHSH, LQKENI. V trimming: 4 bases; J trimming: 2 bases; junction bases outside the gene matches: 3. The CDR3 DNA reads as TGTGCCAGCTCACGGACAGGGGCGACCAAAAACATTCAGTACTTC. Translation: CASSRTGATKNIQYF.

The V call is TRBV7-2, the J call TRBJ2-2, with 8 bases matching TRBD2. Trimming at V came to 7 bases and at J to 6 bases, leaving 10 bases not matched to a gene. The CDR3 covers 15 residues. Germline V CDR1 and CDR2: SGHTA, FQGNSA. The CDR3 DNA sequence: TGTGCCAGCACCGGTGGCGGGGGGAGGCCCGGGGAGCTGTTTTTT. Residues: CASTGGGGRPGELFF.

The V and J genes are TRBV7-2 and TRBJ1-4; no clear D gene. Trimming stripped 5 bases from V and 0 bases from J, with 7 bases between. The CDR3 loop spans 14 amino acids. Per the germline V gene, CDR1 is SGHTA and CDR2 is FQGNSA. CDR3 protein: CASSHGATNEKLFF. CDR3 sequence (DNA): TGTGCCAGCAGCCACGGAGCAACTAATGAAAAACTGTTTTTT.

The gene calls are TRBV2 and TRBJ1-1, with 7 positions matching TRBD1. J lost 1 base, V lost 6 bases, and 5 bases had no gene match. Germline assignment: CDR1 SNHLY and CDR2 FYNNEI. This CDR3 region has 14 residues. Here the CDR3 DNA reads TGTGCCAGCAGCCGACAGGGAGGGAACACTGAAGCTTTCTTT. As protein: CASSRQGGNTEAFF.

This clone appeared a single time. The chain is built from TRBV12-3 or TRBV12-4 and TRBJ1-2; D might be TRBD1 (5 bases). This CDR3 comprises 13 residues. Trimming took 6 bases from V and 2 from J, leaving 10 bases between them. The CDR3 loop reads CASSSQGNYGYTF. The CDR3 nucleotides are TGTGCCAGCAGCTCCCAGGGAAACTATGGCTACACCTTC.

V and J are TRBV19 and TRBJ2-2; 9 bases are shared with TRBD2. The junction had 3 bases not matched to a gene; V was cut back by 6 bases and J by 1 base. This CDR3 contains 15 residues. Germline V CDR1 and CDR2: LNHDA, SQIVND (reference sequence). CDR3 sequence: CASRISGGNTGELFF. In DNA form, the CDR3 reads TGTGCCAGTAGAATTAGCGGGGGGAACACCGGGGAGCTGTTTTTT.

This clone was observed a single time. The V gene is TRBV7-3, the J gene TRBJ1-2; tentative D call: TRBD1 (6 bases). The CDR3 length is 16 residues. Germline V lookup: CDR1 SGHTA, CDR2 FQGTGA. V lost 5 bases and J lost 0, with 16 bases in between. As DNA, the CDR3 is TGTGCCAGCAGCCCTGGAGGGGGGGCGGCTAACTATGGCTACACCTTC. Its protein is CASSPGGGAANYGYTF.

The chain uses TRBV3-1 (or the pseudogene TRBV3-2) and TRBJ1-1; a possible D gene is TRBD1 (6 bases). The germline V and J ends were trimmed by 4 bases and 11 bases, with 17 bases remaining between them. The CDR3 is 13 residues long. CDR1 is LGHDT and CDR2 is YNNKEL in the germline V gene (reference sequence). For the CDR3, the DNA is TGTGCCAGCAGCCCAGAGCCGGGACACAGGGCTTTCTTT. Its translation is CASSPEPGHRAFF.

The J gene is TRBJ1-2, the V gene TRBV10-3; D might be TRBD1 (5 bases). Trimming removed 2 bases at V and 5 bases at J, with 9 bases between. In germline, CDR1 is ENHRY, CDR2 SYGVKD. CDR3 length: 13 residues. CDR3 residues: CAISEGDFYGYTF. As DNA, the CDR3 is TGTGCCATCAGTGAGGGGGACTTTTATGGCTACACCTTC.

The chain carries TRBV5-1 and TRBJ2-5, with 12 bases that match TRBD2. V was clipped by 0 bases and J by 4 bases; unmatched bases: 4. The CDR3 is made up of 16 amino acids. CDR1 and CDR2 (germline): SGHRS, YFSETQ. The CDR3 reads CASSLAPSGGGETQYF. The CDR3 bases are TGCGCCAGCAGCTTGGCACCTAGCGGGGGGGGAGAGACCCAGTACTTC.

About this clone: Other DNA variants within this sample encode the same CDR3. This chain uses TRBV2 with TRBJ1-1, with D hard to call. The germline V and J ends were trimmed by 1 base and 0 bases, with 6 bases remaining between them. CDR1 and CDR2 (germline): SNHLY, FYNNEI. This CDR3 comprises 14 residues. CDR3 loop: CASSEGQMNTEAFF. In DNA, the CDR3 is TGTGCCAGCAGTGAAGGACAAATGAACACTGAAGCTTTCTTT.

The V and J genes are TRBV4-1 and TRBJ2-7; 8 bases line up with TRBD1. The CDR3 contains 15 residues. Germline V gene lookup returns CDR1 MGHRA and CDR2 YSYEKL. Trimming cost V 4 bases and J 1 base; bases outside gene matches: 6. This CDR3 is CASSLPDRGSYEQYF. The CDR3 DNA follows: TGCGCCAGCAGCCTCCCAGACAGGGGATCCTACGAGCAGTACTTC.

The chain carries TRBV10-2 and TRBJ2-7; TRBD2 matches at 13 bases. Germline lookup yields CDR1 WSHSY and CDR2 SAAADI. CDR3 length: 15 residues. After removal of 6 bases from V and 2 bases from J, the junction contained 4 bases not matched to a gene. For the CDR3, the DNA is TGCGCCAGCAGATCGGGACTAGCGGGAACCTACGAGCAGTACTTC. Amino acids: CASRSGLAGTYEQYF.

The chain is built from TRBV5-1 and TRBJ1-2; D unclear. Germline V lookup: CDR1 SGHRS, CDR2 YFSETQ. V lost 0 bases and J lost 0, with 3 bases in between. This CDR3 region has 13 residues. The CDR3 loop reads CASSLGANYGYTF. CDR3 nucleotides: TGCGCCAGCAGCTTGGGAGCTAACTATGGCTACACCTTC.

The chain has TRBV7-2 and TRBJ2-1, with D unresolved. V was cut by 0 bases and J by 5 bases, with 8 bases left in between. Germline CDR1 and CDR2: SGHTA and FQGNSA. This CDR3 is built from 14 residues. The CDR3 protein is CASSLARHNNEQFF. CDR3 DNA sequence: TGTGCCAGCAGCTTAGCCAGGCATAACAATGAGCAGTTCTTC.

The rearrangement uses TRBV7-9 and TRBJ2-7; D gene uncertain. In germline, CDR1 is SEHNR, CDR2 FQNEAQ (reference sequence). CDR3 length: 14 amino acids. Trimming removed 1 base from V and 4 bases from J, with 11 bases in between. The CDR3 region is CASSLGVKPYEQYF. For the CDR3, the DNA is TGTGCCAGCAGCTTAGGGGTTAAGCCGTACGAGCAGTACTTC.

This rearrangement joins TRBV2 to TRBJ2-7, with D perhaps TRBD2 (6 bases). CDR1 SNHLY and CDR2 FYNNEI come from the germline V gene. Trimming stripped 4 bases from V and 4 bases from J, with 8 bases between. The CDR3 is 12 amino acids. The CDR3 spells CASSAGVYEQYF. In DNA, the CDR3 is TGTGCCAGCAGTGCGGGGGTTTACGAGCAGTACTTC.

The chain couples TRBV28 to TRBJ2-1; D remains ambiguous. Germline V gene sequence: CDR1 MDHEN, CDR2 SYDVKM. V was cut by 5 bases and J by 0 bases, with 11 bases left in between. CDR3 length: 15 amino acids. This CDR3 reads CASSPNTGSYNEQFF. The CDR3 DNA reads TGTGCCAGCAGTCCAAACACTGGCTCCTACAATGAGCAGTTCTTC.